This is a list of T cell receptor beta chains from one sample in a study of spatial heterogeneity in lung cancer. TCRdb independently ran MiXCR on the 5' RACE reads; one entry per CDR3 protein. The table includes approximately 2,800 distinct CDR3 sequences, 4% to 5% detected once. This specimen was lung tumor tissue, taken at surgery. The receptors shown here come from a female donor with early-stage non-small cell lung cancer. Both conserved end residues are part of each CDR3. A D gene is named only where the DNA matches it firmly. Size tells how often a clone was seen (once, few, many) or the class of an expanded clone, and some rows leave it out.

- | - | TRBJ2-7 | TRBV5-1 | TGCGCCAGCAGCTTGACCGCCGGCTACGAGCAGTACTTC | CASSLTAGYEQYF
TRBD1 | medium-sized | TRBJ1-1 | TRBV7-8 | TGTGCCAGCAGCCCGATGACAGGGCCCTCGAACACTGAAGCTTTCTTT | CASSPMTGPSNTEAFF
TRBD2 | many | TRBJ2-1 | TRBV3-1 | TGTGCCAGCAGCCCCCAAGAGAAGCGGGGGTTATACAATGAGCAGTTCTTC | CASSPQEKRGLYNEQFF
- | many | TRBJ2-6 | TRBV9 | TGTGCCAGCAGCGTCCGGCAGGGGCGCGGGGCCAACGTCCTGACTTTC | CASSVRQGRGANVLTF
- | medium-sized | TRBJ1-1 | TRBV5-4 | TGTGCCAGCACGAGAGGGGCAGCGAACACTGAAGCTTTCTTT | CASTRGAANTEAFF
- | medium-sized | TRBJ1-1 | TRBV27 | TGTGCCAGCAGTTTTCGGGGGATGAACACTGAAGCTTTCTTT | CASSFRGMNTEAFF
TRBD2 | medium-sized | TRBJ2-3 | TRBV20-1 | TGCAGTGCTAGAGATTTCCAGAAGCGGGGGGCCGGCACAGATACGCAGTATTTT | CSARDFQKRGAGTDTQYF
TRBD2 | medium-sized | TRBJ2-5 | TRBV7-9 | TGTGCCAGCAGCTCATCTAGCGGGGTGGCGGAGACCCAGTACTTC | CASSSSSGVAETQYF
TRBD1 | medium-sized | TRBJ2-3 | TRBV20-1 | TGCAGTGCTACCGCCGGGACAGGGGGCTTCTACGGCACAGATACGCAGTATTTT | CSATAGTGGFYGTDTQYF
TRBD1 | medium-sized | TRBJ1-3 | TRBV6-6 | TGTGCCAGCAGTTACTCGACAGGGACTGGAAACACCATATATTTT | CASSYSTGTGNTIYF
- | large | TRBJ2-6 | TRBV6-5 | TGTGCCAGCAGGTCCCGCCCCGCTTCTGGGGCCAACGTCCTGACTTTC | CASRSRPASGANVLTF
- | medium-sized | TRBJ1-5 | TRBV7-2 | TGTGCCAGCAGCTTAAGCTCTAGGACGGGTCAGCCCCAGCATTTT | CASSLSSRTGQPQHF
TRBD1 | medium-sized | TRBJ1-4 | TRBV28 | TGTGCCAGCAGCCCCCTCGACAGGGGTGCAACTAATGAAAAACTGTTTTTT | CASSPLDRGATNEKLFF
- | medium-sized | TRBJ2-1 | TRBV24-1 | TGTGCCACCATCCTACACCCCTCCTACAATGAGCAGTTCTTC | CATILHPSYNEQFF
- | medium-sized | TRBJ1-2 | TRBV20-1 | TGCAGTGCTAGAGCGGACGGCTACACCTTC | CSARADGYTF
- | many | TRBJ2-3 | TRBV11-2 | TGTGCCAGCAGCTTAGGGGCGGGGAGCACAGATACGCAGTATTTT | CASSLGAGSTDTQYF
TRBD1 | medium-sized | TRBJ1-6 | TRBV4-2 | TGTGCCAGCAGCCTAAACAGGGGGAATTCACCCCTCCACTTT | CASSLNRGNSPLHF
TRBD1 | many | TRBJ2-7 | TRBV3-1 | TGTGCCAGCAGCCCCCCTTCCGGGACAGCACTCTACGAGCAGTACTTC | CASSPPSGTALYEQYF
- | many | TRBJ1-2 | TRBV6-6 | TGTGCCAGCAGTTACAGGGGATTCGGCGGCTACACCTTC | CASSYRGFGGYTF
TRBD1 | few | TRBJ2-5 | TRBV27 | TGTGCCAGCACCGACAGGGCTGGATCCCAAGAGACCCAGTACTTC | CASTDRAGSQETQYF
- | few | TRBJ2-3 | TRBV5-5 | TGTGCCAGCGCGGGGCTGGGGTCCATCTCCACAGATACGCAGTATTTT | CASAGLGSISTDTQYF
- | medium-sized | TRBJ1-1 | TRBV11-3 | TGTGCCAGCAGCTATGGGGTAAACACTGAAGCTTTCTTT | CASSYGVNTEAFF
- | medium-sized | TRBJ1-1 | TRBV12-3/TRBV12-4 | TGTGCCAGCAGCCCAACTGGACAGCTGAACACTGAAGCTTTCTTT | CASSPTGQLNTEAFF
TRBD1 | medium-sized | TRBJ2-1 | TRBV9 | TGTGCCAGCAGCACGGGACAGACCACCTACAATGAGCAGTTCTTC | CASSTGQTTYNEQFF
- | medium-sized | TRBJ1-2 | TRBV27 | TGTGCCAGCAGGGTCAGTGACGCAGGTTACTATGGCTACACCTTC | CASRVSDAGYYGYTF
TRBD2 | - | TRBJ2-3 | TRBV10-2 | TGCGCCAGCGGACTAGCGGGGGGGCAAAGCACAGATACGCAGTATTTT | CASGLAGGQSTDTQYF
- | medium-sized | TRBJ1-1 | TRBV12-3/TRBV12-4 | TGTGCCAGCAGGGGAGACGGTGAAGCTTTCTTT | CASRGDGEAFF
TRBD1 | many | TRBJ1-6 | TRBV12-3/TRBV12-4 | TGTGCCAGCAGTCCAGGACAGGGGAGCTCCTATAATTCACCCCTCCACTTT | CASSPGQGSSYNSPLHF
TRBD2 | many | TRBJ2-5 | TRBV6-5 | TGTGCCAGCAGTTACGCGGGGGGGGGGGAGACCCAGTACTTC | CASSYAGGGETQYF
TRBD1 | many | TRBJ2-1 | TRBV27 | TGTGCCAGCCGCCTTGTAGGAGGGACAGGGGGATACAATGAGCAGTTCTTC | CASRLVGGTGGYNEQFF
- | many | TRBJ2-5 | TRBV28 | TGTGCCAGCAGTGGGACCATTACCAGGGAGACCCAGTACTTC | CASSGTITRETQYF
- | hyperexpanded | TRBJ1-5 | TRBV7-8 | TGTGCCAGCAGCTTGTGGGGGGAGGCCAATCAGCCCCAGCATTTT | CASSLWGEANQPQHF
TRBD1 | medium-sized | TRBJ2-5 | TRBV10-1 | TGCGCCAGCAGTGAGTCGGCCCCGGGACAGACCCAAGAGACCCAGTACTTC | CASSESAPGQTQETQYF
- | medium-sized | TRBJ1-4 | TRBV11-2 | TGTGCCAGCAGCTTGTCGGCAACTAATGAAAAACTGTTTTTT | CASSLSATNEKLFF
- | medium-sized | TRBJ2-1 | TRBV25-1 | TGTGCCAGCAGTGAACGTCTAGTTCGCTCCTACAATGAGCAGTTCTTC | CASSERLVRSYNEQFF
- | many | TRBJ2-7 | TRBV23-1 | TGCGCCAGCATAAGGGGGGCCCTCTCCTACGAGCAGTACTTC | CASIRGALSYEQYF